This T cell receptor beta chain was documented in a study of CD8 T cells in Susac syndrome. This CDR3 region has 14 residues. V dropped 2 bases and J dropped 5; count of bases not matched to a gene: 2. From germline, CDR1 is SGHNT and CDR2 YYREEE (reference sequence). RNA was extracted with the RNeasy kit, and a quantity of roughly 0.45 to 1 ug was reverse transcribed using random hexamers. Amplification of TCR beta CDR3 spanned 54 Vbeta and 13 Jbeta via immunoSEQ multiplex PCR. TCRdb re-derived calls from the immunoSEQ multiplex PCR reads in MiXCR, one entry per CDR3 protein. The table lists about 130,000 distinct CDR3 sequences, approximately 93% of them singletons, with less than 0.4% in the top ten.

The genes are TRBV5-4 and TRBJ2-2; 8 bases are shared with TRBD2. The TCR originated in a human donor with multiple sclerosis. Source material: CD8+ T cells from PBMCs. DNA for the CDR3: TGTGCCAGCAGCTTAACGGGGGGGACCGGGGAGCTGTTTTTT. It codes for CASSLTGGTGELFF.